This is a list of T cell receptor beta chains from one sample in a study of T cell repertoires and HLA-DP antigens. Generated by immunoSEQ multiplex PCR, the TCRdb table keeps only in-frame clones and is missing some. In the table there are under 2,500 clones, 78% of which are singletons. Sequenced material: CD137- CD4+ T cells from cultured PBMCs. The receptors originated from a woman aged 18-29 years in good health and CMV-seronegative. CDR3s include the opening cysteine and the closing phenylalanine or tryptophan.

CDR3 protein	J gene	V gene
CASRLGSNDEQFF	TRBJ2-1	TRBV5-4
CASSLVGPEFF	TRBJ2-1	TRBV7-9
CASSPQAGRGYEQYF	TRBJ2-7	TRBV27
CASSLGQGAGQPQHF	TRBJ1-5	TRBV7-9
CASSERQGQETQYF	TRBJ2-5	TRBV2
CASSLGGVGAYNEQFF	TRBJ2-1	TRBV7-2
CASSSLRLAGGPENEQFF	TRBJ2-1	TRBV27
CASSWTGDQPQHF	TRBJ1-5	TRBV7-9
CASSPRTSGSREQYF	TRBJ2-7	TRBV4-2
CASSLAFGGREEPQHF	TRBJ1-5	TRBV7-9
CASSSTGWNTEAFF	TRBJ1-1	TRBV28
CASSLDRVGYGYTF	TRBJ1-2	TRBV5-1
CASSPEVGTLHF	TRBJ1-6	TRBV18
CASSVPPGGRALFGNEQFF	TRBJ2-1	TRBV19
CASSHPLGQGLGYTF	TRBJ1-2	TRBV28
CATSSRPADTQYF	TRBJ2-3	TRBV15
CASSPRAGGGNEQFF	TRBJ2-1	TRBV7-3
CASSSGTGDNSPLHF	TRBJ1-6	TRBV7-3
CASSLRLGPQETQYF	TRBJ2-5	TRBV5-8
CASRRDGHNEQFF	TRBJ2-1	TRBV28
CASSFSHLGLGQPQHF	TRBJ1-5	TRBV28
CATSFTGGQETQYF	TRBJ2-5	TRBV15
CAGSLWATSSGNTIYF	TRBJ1-3	TRBV28
CASSLGSRAGDGYTF	TRBJ1-2	TRBV7-2
CASSQETSGYNEQFF	TRBJ2-1	TRBV4-2
CASSVGRALDTQYF	TRBJ2-3	TRBV2
CASTKLEPRNTEAFF	TRBJ1-1	TRBV19
CASSYLTGGYGYTF	TRBJ1-2	TRBV6-5
CASKLVKGNTIYF	TRBJ1-3	TRBV28
CASSEPYLQHF	TRBJ1-5	TRBV6-1
CAWSVLSGWMEQYF	TRBJ2-7	TRBV30
CASSIAGTGGAGQETQYF	TRBJ2-5	TRBV19
CASSQLGLGGARVGELFF	TRBJ2-2	TRBV9
CASSLTGLTEAFF	TRBJ1-1	TRBV7-3
CASRIGQGPRDTQYF	TRBJ2-3	TRBV27
CASSKGQGDGYTF	TRBJ1-2	TRBV5-4
CASSKNRLAGGAAEQFF	TRBJ2-1	TRBV7-7
CASSELGGSSYEQYF	TRBJ2-7	TRBV25-1
CSQTGSLNTEAFF	TRBJ1-1	TRBV29-1
CARDRRDQPQHF	TRBJ1-5	TRBV27
CSVGGVGQGATDTQYF	TRBJ2-3	TRBV29-1